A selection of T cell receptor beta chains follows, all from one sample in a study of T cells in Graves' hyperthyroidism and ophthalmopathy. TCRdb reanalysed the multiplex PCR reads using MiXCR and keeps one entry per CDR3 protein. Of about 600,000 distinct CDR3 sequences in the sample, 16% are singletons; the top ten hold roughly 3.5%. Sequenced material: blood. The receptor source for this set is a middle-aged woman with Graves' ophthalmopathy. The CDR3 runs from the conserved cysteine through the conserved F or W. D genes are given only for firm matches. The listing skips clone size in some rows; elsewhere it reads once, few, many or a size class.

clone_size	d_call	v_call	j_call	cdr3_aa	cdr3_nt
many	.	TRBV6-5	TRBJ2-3	CASSYLRGRGDTQYF	TGTGCCAGCAGTTACCTTCGAGGACGAGGGGATACGCAGTATTTT
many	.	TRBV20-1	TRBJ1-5	CSARVPPNQPQHF	TGCAGTGCTAGGGTCCCGCCGAATCAGCCCCAGCATTTT
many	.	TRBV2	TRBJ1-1	CASSVMVAEAFF	TGTGCCAGCAGTGTCATGGTTGCTGAAGCTTTCTTT
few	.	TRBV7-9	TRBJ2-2	CASSLVGSTRELFF	TGTGCCAGCAGCTTAGTAGGGTCTACGAGGGAGCTATTTTTT
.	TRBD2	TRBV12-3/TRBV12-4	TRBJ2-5	CASSLGSSGWETQYF	TGTGCCAGCAGTTTGGGGTCTAGCGGGTGGGAGACCCAGTACTTC
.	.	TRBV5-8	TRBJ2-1	CASSQGFHNEQFF	TGCGCCAGCAGCCAAGGCTTTCACAATGAGCAGTTCTTC
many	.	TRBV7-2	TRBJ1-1	CASSLWMNTEAFF	TGTGCCAGCAGCCTGTGGATGAACACTGAAGCTTTCTTT
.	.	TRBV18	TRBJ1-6	CASSPESVNSPLHF	TGTGCCAGCTCACCCGAATCGGTTAATTCACCCCTCCACTTT
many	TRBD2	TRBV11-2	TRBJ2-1	CASSPGLAGVSRNEQFF	TGTGCCAGCAGCCCGGGACTAGCGGGAGTGAGTCGGAATGAGCAGTTCTTC
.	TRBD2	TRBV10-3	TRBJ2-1	CAISETGTSGYSSYNEQFF	TGTGCCATCAGTGAGACCGGGACTAGCGGATACAGCTCCTACAATGAGCAGTTCTTC
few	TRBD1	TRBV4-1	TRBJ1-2	CASSQVRDRRGDYGYTF	TGCGCCAGCAGCCAAGTTCGGGACAGGCGAGGAGACTATGGCTACACCTTC
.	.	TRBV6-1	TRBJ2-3	CAGTAGTDTQYF	TGTGCCGGCACAGCGGGCACAGATACGCAGTATTTT
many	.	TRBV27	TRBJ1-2	CARRENYGYTF	TGTGCCAGGAGAGAGAACTATGGCTACACCTTC
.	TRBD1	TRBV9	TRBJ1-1	CASSVEDRGDKAFF	TGTGCCAGCAGCGTAGAGGACAGGGGGGATAAAGCTTTCTTT
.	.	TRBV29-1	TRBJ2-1	CSVGRLSYNEQFF	TGCAGCGTTGGTCGGTTGTCCTACAATGAGCAGTTCTTC
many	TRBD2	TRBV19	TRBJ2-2	CASSKGLAGVKNTGELFF	TGTGCCAGTAGTAAAGGACTAGCGGGGGTCAAGAACACCGGGGAGCTGTTTTTT
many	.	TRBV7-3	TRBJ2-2	CASSTQSTVGTGELFF	TGTGCCAGCAGCACCCAATCGACAGTCGGAACCGGGGAGCTGTTTTTT
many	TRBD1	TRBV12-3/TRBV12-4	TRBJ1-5	CASTGGQGANLNSNQPQHF	TGTGCCAGCACCGGGGGACAGGGGGCGAACCTTAATTCTAATCAGCCCCAGCATTTT
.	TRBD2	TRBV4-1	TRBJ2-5	CASSQEDGGGAGETQYF	TGCGCCAGCAGCCAAGAAGACGGCGGGGGGGCCGGTGAGACCCAGTACTTC
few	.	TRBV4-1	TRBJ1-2	CASSQGRELRSGYTF	TGCGCCAGCAGCCAAGGACGGGAATTACGCTCGGGCTACACCTTC
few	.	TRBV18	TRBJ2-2	CASSRLDSTGELFF	TGTGCCAGCTCACGATTAGACAGCACCGGGGAGCTGTTTTTT
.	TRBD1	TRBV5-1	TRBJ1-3	CASSPGTGHFSGNTIYF	TGCGCCAGCAGCCCGGGGACAGGGCACTTCTCTGGAAACACCATATATTTT
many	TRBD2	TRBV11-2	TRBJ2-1	CASTSLRASGSPATHEQFF	TGTGCCAGCACTTCGCTCAGGGCTAGCGGGAGTCCTGCAACCCATGAGCAGTTCTTC
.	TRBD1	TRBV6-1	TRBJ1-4	CASSPDRAGEKLFF	TGTGCCAGCAGCCCGGACAGGGCTGGCGAAAAACTGTTTTTT
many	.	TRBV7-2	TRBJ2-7	CASSHSDGPAYEQYF	TGTGCCAGCAGCCATTCGGACGGCCCAGCCTACGAGCAGTACTTC
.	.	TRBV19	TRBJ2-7	CASRDSHTPPYEQYF	TGTGCCAGTAGGGACAGCCACACTCCCCCTTACGAGCAGTACTTC
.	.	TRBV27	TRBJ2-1	CASSLGGNNEQLF	TGTGCCAGCAGTTTGGGGGGTAACAATGAGCAGCTCTTC
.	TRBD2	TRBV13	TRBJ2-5	CASSLLGGGQETQYF	TGTGCCAGCAGCTTACTCGGGGGGGGGCAAGAGACCCAGTACTTC
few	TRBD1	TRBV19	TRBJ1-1	CASRATGGWTEAFF	TGTGCCAGTAGGGCGACAGGGGGATGGACTGAAGCTTTCTTT
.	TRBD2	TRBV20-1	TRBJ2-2	CSANRGGSGTGELFF	TGCAGTGCTAACCGGGGGGGGTCGGGCACCGGGGAGCTGTTTTTT
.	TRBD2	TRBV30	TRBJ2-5	CAWSGGNKETQYF	TGTGCCTGGAGCGGGGGGAACAAAGAGACCCAGTACTTC
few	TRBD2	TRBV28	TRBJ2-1	CASSRRTSGYNEQFF	TGTGCCAGCAGCCGTCGGACTAGCGGCTACAATGAGCAGTTCTTC
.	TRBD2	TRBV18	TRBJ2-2	CASSPRNGGTYTGELFF	TGTGCCAGCTCACCACGTAACGGGGGGACGTACACCGGGGAGCTGTTTTTT
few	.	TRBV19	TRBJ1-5	CASSSTDGYSNQPQHF	TGTGCCAGTAGTTCCACCGACGGGTATAGCAATCAGCCCCAGCATTTT
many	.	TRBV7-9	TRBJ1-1	CASSLHRVAEAFF	TGTGCCAGCAGCTTACACAGGGTCGCTGAAGCTTTCTTT
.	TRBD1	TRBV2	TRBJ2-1	CASSEFTGTGFGGEQFF	TGTGCCAGCAGTGAATTTACCGGGACAGGGTTTGGGGGCGAGCAGTTCTTC
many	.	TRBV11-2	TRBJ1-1	CASSWVGGGTEAFF	TGTGCCAGCAGCTGGGTTGGAGGGGGGACTGAAGCTTTCTTT
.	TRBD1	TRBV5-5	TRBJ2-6	CASKVRGTGVGANVLTF	TGTGCCAGCAAGGTCCGCGGGACAGGGGTTGGGGCCAACGTCCTGACTTTC
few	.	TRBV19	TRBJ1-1	CASVNRETEAFF	TGTGCCAGTGTTAACAGGGAAACTGAAGCTTTCTTT
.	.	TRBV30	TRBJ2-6	CAWDSGANVLTF	TGTGCCTGGGACTCTGGGGCCAACGTCCTGACTTTC
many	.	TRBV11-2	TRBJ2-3	CASSLGGIDTQYF	TGTGCCAGCAGCTTAGGGGGAATAGATACGCAGTATTTT
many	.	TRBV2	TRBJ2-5	CASKERETQYF	TGTGCCAGCAAAGAGCGAGAGACCCAGTACTTC
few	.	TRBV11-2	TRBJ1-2	CASSLGHSFYGYTF	TGTGCCAGCAGCTTAGGTCACAGCTTCTATGGCTACACCTTC
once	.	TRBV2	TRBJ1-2	CASRVGTDYGYTF	TGTGCCAGCAGAGTCGGGACGGACTATGGCTACACCTTC
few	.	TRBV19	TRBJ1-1	CASTSRWGEAFF	TGTGCCAGTACGAGCCGGTGGGGCGAAGCTTTCTTT
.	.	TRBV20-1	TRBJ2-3	CSATQGTDTQYF	TGCAGTGCTACTCAGGGCACAGATACGCAGTATTTT
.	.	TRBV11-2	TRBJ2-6	CASSSLGRSSGANVQTF	TGTGCCAGCAGCTCCCTGGGGCGGTCCTCTGGGGCCAACGTCCAGACTTTC
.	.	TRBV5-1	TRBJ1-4	CASSLSGRENEKLFF	TGCGCCAGCAGCTTAAGTGGCAGGGAGAATGAAAAACTGTTTTTT